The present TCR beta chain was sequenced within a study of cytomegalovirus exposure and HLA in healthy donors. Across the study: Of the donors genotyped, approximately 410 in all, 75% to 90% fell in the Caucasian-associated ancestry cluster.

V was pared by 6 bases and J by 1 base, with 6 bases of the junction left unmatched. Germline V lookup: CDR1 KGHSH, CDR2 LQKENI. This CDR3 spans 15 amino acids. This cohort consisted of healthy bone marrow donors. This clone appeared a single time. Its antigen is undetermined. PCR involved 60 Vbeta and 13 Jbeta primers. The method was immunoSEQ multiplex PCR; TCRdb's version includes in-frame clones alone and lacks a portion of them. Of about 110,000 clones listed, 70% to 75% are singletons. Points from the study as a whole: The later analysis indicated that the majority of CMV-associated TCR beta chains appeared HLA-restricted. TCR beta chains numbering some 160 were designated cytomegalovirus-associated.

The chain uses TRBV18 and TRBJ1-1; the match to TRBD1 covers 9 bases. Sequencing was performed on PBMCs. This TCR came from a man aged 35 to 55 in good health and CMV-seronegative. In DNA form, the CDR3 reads TGTGCCAGCTCGGCGGGACAGGGTTCGAACACTGAAGCTTTCTTT. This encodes CASSAGQGSNTEAFF.